Presented here are 8 T cell receptor beta chains from one specimen sequenced in a study of cytomegalovirus exposure and HLA in healthy donors. Primers: 60 Vbeta forward and 13 Jbeta reverse. Generated by immunoSEQ multiplex PCR, the TCRdb table keeps only in-frame clones and is missing some. Of more than 50,000 clones detected, approximately 71% appear once; the ten largest clones hold around a quarter. Sequencing was carried out using PBMCs. These receptors were collected from a middle-aged man in good health and CMV-seropositive.

The chain is built from TRBV11-1 and TRBJ2-1; D is perhaps TRBD1 (6 bases). Per germline, CDR1 SGHAT and CDR2 FQDESV (reference sequence). V lost 2 bases to trimming and J lost 6 bases, with 14 bases between them. The CDR3 has 15 residues. DNA of the CDR3: TGTGCCAGCAGCTTAAGGGGGTGGGGTGGCAATGAGCAGTTCTTC. This sequence encodes CASSLRGWGGNEQFF. The entire variable domain, with the rest obtained from reference TRBV11-1 and TRBJ2-1, is as follows: EAEVAQSPRYKITEKSQAVAFWCDPISGHATLYWYRQILGQGPELLVQFQDESVVDDSQLPKDRFSAERLKGVDSTLKIQPAELGDSAMYLCASSLRGWGGNEQFFGPGTRLTVL.

V and J are TRBV7-9 and TRBJ2-1; 10 bases match TRBD2. Trimming took 5 bases from V and 3 from J; bases not matched to a gene: 4. Germline V CDR1 and CDR2: SEHNR, FQNEAQ (reference sequence). The CDR3 consists of 15 residues. For the CDR3, the DNA is TGTGCCAGCAGCGAGGGACTAGCGATCTACAATGAGCAGTTCTTC. This codes for CASSEGLAIYNEQFF.

The chain employs TRBV27 and TRBJ2-7, with D possibly matching TRBD2 (7 bases). This CDR3 has 16 residues. Trimming left V 0 bases short and J 2 bases short, with 14 bases between. CDR1 is MNHEY and CDR2 is SMNVEV in the germline V gene (reference sequence). The DNA of the CDR3 is TGTGCCAGCAGTTTATCCGGGGGCGGGAGCCCCTACGAGCAGTACTTC. Its translation: CASSLSGGGSPYEQYF.

The chain joins TRBV6-1 to TRBJ2-3, with 8 nucleotides matching TRBD2. There are 16 residues in the CDR3. V lost 4 bases, J lost 0 bases, and 6 bases stayed unmatched. The germline V gene encodes CDR1 MNHNS and CDR2 SASEGT. The CDR3 DNA follows: TGTGCCAGCAGTGGACTAGCGATAGTTAGCACAGATACGCAGTATTTT. Protein sequence: CASSGLAIVSTDTQYF.

The gene calls are TRBV4-3 and TRBJ2-1; TRBD2 matches 7 bases. This CDR3 has 16 residues. The V gene's germline CDR1 is LGHNA and CDR2 YSLEER. Losses at the gene ends were 3 bases for V and 5 bases for J; bases not matched to a gene: 10. For the CDR3, the DNA is TGCGCCAGCAGCCAGGATTCGAGCGGGGTTAACAATGAGCAGTTCTTC. Protein: CASSQDSSGVNNEQFF.

V is TRBV7-8 and J is TRBJ1-2; D might be TRBD1 (6 bases). Germline loops: CDR1 SGHVS, CDR2 FQNEAQ. The CDR3 covers 15 residues. Trimming removed 0 bases from V and 6 bases from J, with 14 bases in between. CDR3 in DNA: TGTGCCAGCAGCTTAGCGCTGGCAGGGGAGCATGGCTACACCTTC. Its translation: CASSLALAGEHGYTF. Full variable domain (remainder filled in from reference TRBV7-8 and TRBJ1-2): GAGVSQSPRYKVAKRGQDVALRCDPISGHVSLFWYQQALGQGPEFLTYFQNEAQLDKSGLPSDRFFAERPEGSVSTLKIQRTQQEDSAVYLCASSLALAGEHGYTFGSGTRLTVV.

This chain uses TRBV19 with TRBJ2-7; 9 bases align to TRBD2. This CDR3 has 15 residues. V shed 3 bases, J shed 7 bases, and the junction held 10 bases outside the gene matches. Germline lookup yields CDR1 LNHDA and CDR2 SQIVND (reference sequence). CDR3 residues: CASSMGSGGFREQYF. For the CDR3, the DNA is TGTGCCAGTAGTATGGGAAGCGGGGGGTTTCGAGAGCAGTACTTC.

The chain recombines TRBV27 with TRBJ2-3; TRBD1 might be the D (5 bases). Germline V lookup: CDR1 MNHEY, CDR2 SMNVEV (reference sequence). The V end lost 1 base, the J end lost 0 bases, and 11 bases lay between the germline ends. The CDR3 length is 16 residues. The CDR3 nucleotides are TGTGCCAGCAGTTTATGGGGCGGAACTAGCACAGATACGCAGTATTTT. Its protein product is CASSLWGGTSTDTQYF.